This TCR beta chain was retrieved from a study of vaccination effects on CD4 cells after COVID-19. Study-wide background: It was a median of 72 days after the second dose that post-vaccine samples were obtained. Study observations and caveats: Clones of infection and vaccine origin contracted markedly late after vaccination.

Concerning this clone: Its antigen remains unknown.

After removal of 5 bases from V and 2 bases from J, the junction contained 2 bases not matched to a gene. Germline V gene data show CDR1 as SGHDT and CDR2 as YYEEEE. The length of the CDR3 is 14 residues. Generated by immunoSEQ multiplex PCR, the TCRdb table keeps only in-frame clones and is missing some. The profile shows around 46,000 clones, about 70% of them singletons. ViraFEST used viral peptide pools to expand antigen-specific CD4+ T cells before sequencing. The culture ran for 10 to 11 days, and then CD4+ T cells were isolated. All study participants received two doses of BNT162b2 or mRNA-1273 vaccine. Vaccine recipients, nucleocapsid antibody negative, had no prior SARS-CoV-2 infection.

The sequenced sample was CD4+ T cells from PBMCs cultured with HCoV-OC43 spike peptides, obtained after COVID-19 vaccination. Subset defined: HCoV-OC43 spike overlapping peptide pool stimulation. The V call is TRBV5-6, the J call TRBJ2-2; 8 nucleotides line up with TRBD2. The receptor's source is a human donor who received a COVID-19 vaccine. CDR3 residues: CASRSGGNTGELFF. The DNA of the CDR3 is TGTGCCAGCAGGAGCGGGGGTAACACCGGGGAGCTGTTTTTT.